These 25 T cell receptor beta chains originate from one sample sequenced in a study of regulatory T cells in long-lasting Graves disease (dated by TCRdb to the early 2020s). Library preparation was by multiplex PCR. Sequencing took place on an Illumina HiSeq 4000. iRepertoire HTBI primers and Arm-PCR amplification of CDR3 regions were used to construct TCR beta libraries. TCRdb's own reprocessing of the public reads used fastp at Q25 and MiXCR and kept productive beta chains. Duplicate CDR3 protein sequences are folded into a single record with the most common DNA and genes. A total of approximately 400,000 distinct CDR3 sequences appear in this sample, roughly 24% of them only once. Clones ranked in the top ten supply 25% to 35% of the sample. The sample's time point, from its label and the paper: persistent/refractory GD, antithyroid drugs over 5 years with positive TRAb. For both TCR sequencing and RNA sequencing, RNA was extracted from PBMCs in TRIzol.

Sequenced material: peripheral blood mononuclear cells (PBMCs), taken when the disease was refractory, from a patient treated with antithyroid drugs. The receptors come from a woman aged 40 to 50 with Graves disease. Donor details come from another sample of the same person, matched by shared clones.

Of note for this clonotype: Just one base apart from a much larger clone, this may be a read error. The chain combines TRBV7-6 with TRBJ2-2; a possible D gene is TRBD1 (6 bases). The CDR3 has 15 residues. Germline assignment: CDR1 SGHVS and CDR2 FNYEAQ. V shed 4 bases and J shed 2 bases, with 11 bases lying between them. The CDR3 here is CASSSRTVNTGELFF. The CDR3 bases are TGTGCCAGCAGCTCCCGGACAGTAAACACCGGGGAGCTGTTTTTT.

The sample holds a few counts of this clonotype. This rearrangement joins TRBV7-9 to TRBJ1-1; a possible D gene is TRBD1 (5 bases). Trimming stripped 1 base from V and 4 bases from J, with 10 bases between. Germline assignment: CDR1 SEHNR and CDR2 FQNEAQ (reference sequence). The CDR3 contains 14 residues. As DNA, the CDR3 is TGTGCCAGCAGCTTAGTTGCGAGGGGCACTGAAGCTTTCTTT. It yields the protein CASSLVARGTEAFF.

This clonotype was counted ten times or more. V and J are TRBV12-3 or TRBV12-4 and TRBJ1-1; D call uncertain. This CDR3 has 12 amino acids. The V end was cut by 6 bases, the J end by 0 bases, with 5 bases between. The CDR3 coding sequence is TGTGCCAGCAGCCGGTTGAACACTGAAGCTTTCTTT. It codes for CASSRLNTEAFF.

The sample holds many counts of this clonotype. The rearrangement joins TRBV11-2 to TRBJ1-4; maybe TRBD1 (6 bases). The CDR3 contains 16 residues. Trimming cost V 5 bases and J 2 bases, with 15 bases left between them. Germline CDR1 SGHAT, CDR2 FQNNGV. In DNA, the CDR3 is TGTGCCAGCAGCCCGACAGGAACGGTCACTAATGAAAAACTGTTTTTT. Translation gives CASSPTGTVTNEKLFF.

The chain links TRBV6-1 to TRBJ1-5; a weak D match, TRBD1 (5 bases). The germline CDR1 and CDR2 sequences are MNHNS and SASEGT. There are 14 residues in the CDR3. Trimming took 6 bases from V and 4 from J, leaving 13 bases between them. The CDR3: CASRGGTGNQPQHF. Written as DNA, the CDR3 is TGTGCCAGCAGGGGGGGGACTGGGAATCAGCCCCAGCATTTT.

This clonotype was recorded at least ten times. The chain joins TRBV20-1 to TRBJ1-1, with D possibly being TRBD1 (6 bases). The germline V gene encodes CDR1 DFQATT and CDR2 SNEGSKA (reference sequence). Trimming took 6 bases from V and 9 from J, leaving 14 bases between them. The CDR3 has 11 residues. DNA for the CDR3: TGCAGTGCAGCCGCAGGGGCCCAAGCTTTCTTT. This encodes CSAAAGAQAFF.

This chain joins TRBV7-9 and TRBJ1-2; D remains unclear. Trimming shortened V by 2 bases and J by 5 bases, and 6 bases separated the two germline ends. CDR1 SEHNR and CDR2 FQNEAQ come from the germline V gene (reference sequence). The CDR3 sequence is 12 residues long. The CDR3, as DNA: TGTGCCAGCAGCTTATCGGGTTATGGCTACACCTTC. Residues: CASSLSGYGYTF.

The table lists this clonotype with many counts. The chain carries TRBV28 and TRBJ2-4, with 10 bases lining up with TRBD1. CDR3 length equals 13 residues. After removal of 6 bases from V and 4 bases from J, the junction contained 0 bases not matched to a gene. Germline values: CDR1 MDHEN, CDR2 SYDVKM. CDR3 bases: TGTGCCAGCAGGGGACAGGGGAAAAACATTCAGTACTTC. It specifies CASRGQGKNIQYF.

This chain joins TRBV28 and TRBJ1-2; maybe TRBD1 (6 bases). Germline assignment: CDR1 MDHEN and CDR2 SYDVKM. The V end was cut by 7 bases, the J end by 1 base, with 16 bases between. The CDR3 totals 15 residues. CDR3 residues: CASIRQGIINYGYTF. The CDR3 nucleotides read TGTGCCAGCATTCGCCAGGGGATTATTAACTATGGCTACACCTTC.

As to this clonotype: This may come from a read error, since a much larger clone is one base off. This chain joins TRBV28 and TRBJ2-7; D is perhaps TRBD1 (6 bases). The CDR3 consists of 14 residues. Looked up from germline, CDR1 is MDHEN and CDR2 is SYDVKM. CDR3 DNA: TGTGCCGGCAGTCCGGGACACCTCTCCTACGAGCAGTACTTC. Amino acids: CAGSPGHLSYEQYF.

At least ten counts were recorded for this clonotype. The V and J genes are TRBV12-3 or TRBV12-4 and TRBJ1-5; 9 bases fit TRBD1. V trimming: 3 bases; J trimming: 9 bases; junction bases outside the gene matches: 9. The CDR3 contains 15 residues. The chain's CDR3 is CASSFGDRDRSPQHF. CDR3 bases: TGTGCCAGCAGTTTTGGGGACAGGGACCGCTCGCCCCAGCATTTT.

V is TRBV7-2 and J is TRBJ2-2; D is undetermined. Trimming took off 7 bases at V and 6 bases at J, with 9 bases between the two ends. Germline V lookup: CDR1 SGHTA, CDR2 FQGNSA. The CDR3 spans 12 residues. Here the CDR3 DNA reads TGTGCCAGCACCGAGAGGTCCGGGGAGCTGTTTTTT. This sequence encodes CASTERSGELFF.

Ten or more counts support this clonotype. The chain couples TRBV11-2 to TRBJ2-2; D might be TRBD2 (5 bases). Germline values: CDR1 SGHAT, CDR2 FQNNGV. V was shortened by 0 bases and J by 4 bases, with 9 bases between the two germline ends. The CDR3 has 15 amino acids. CDR3 sequence: CASSLEIGSTGELFF. DNA for the CDR3: TGTGCCAGCAGCTTAGAGATAGGGAGCACCGGGGAGCTGTTTTTT.

This clonotype has just a few counts. This chain's CDR3 is CASSLVQGGSYEQYF. CDR3 nucleotides: TGTGCCAGCAGCTTGGTTCAGGGGGGGTCCTACGAGCAGTACTTC. This chain uses TRBV5-5 with TRBJ2-7, with D perhaps matching TRBD1 or TRBD2 (7 bases each). There are 15 residues in the CDR3. Germline V lookup: CDR1 SGHKS, CDR2 YYEKEE (reference sequence). The V gene lost 0 bases and the J gene lost 1 base, with 11 bases spanning the gap. The full variable domain, completed using reference TRBV5-5 and TRBJ2-7, is DAGVTQSPTHLIKTRGQQVTLRCSPISGHKSVSWYQQVLGQGPQFIFQYYEKEERGRGNFPDRFSARQFPNYSSELNVNALLLGDSALYLCASSLVQGGSYEQYFGPGTRLTVT.

The sample holds many counts of this clonotype. The chain is built from TRBV28 and TRBJ2-7; 8 bases map to TRBD1. J lost 3 bases, V lost 4 bases, and 8 bases had no gene match. The CDR3 extends over 15 amino acids. Germline V gene sequence: CDR1 MDHEN, CDR2 SYDVKM. The DNA of the CDR3 is TGTGCCAGCAGTTCTAAGATGGGACAGGTCTACGAGCAGTACTTC. The encoded protein is CASSSKMGQVYEQYF.

With respect to this clonotype: It may be a read error: a sequence one base away is much more abundant. The chain employs TRBV20-1 and TRBJ1-6; perhaps TRBD1 as D (5 bases). The CDR3 totals 15 residues. Per germline, CDR1 DFQATT and CDR2 SNEGSKA (reference sequence). The CDR3 sequence is CSVKRTTTYNPPLHF. CDR3 sequence (DNA): TGCAGCGTTAAAAGGACAACAACCTATAATCCACCCCTCCACTTT.

The chain employs TRBV7-3 and TRBJ1-1, with 8 bases that match TRBD1. The CDR3 runs 13 residues. The junction had 2 bases not matched to a gene; V was cut back by 5 bases and J by 3 bases. The germline V gene encodes CDR1 SGHTA and CDR2 FQGTGA. DNA for the CDR3: TGTGCCAGCAGCCCGGGACAGGACACTGAAGCTTTCTTT. It translates to CASSPGQDTEAFF.

The CDR3 sequence: CASSSHRGTVHTGELFF. In nucleotides, the CDR3 is TGTGCCAGCAGCTCACACCGTGGGACTGTACACACCGGGGAGCTGTTTTTT. The chain carries TRBV5-4 and TRBJ2-2, with D perhaps matching TRBD2 (6 bases). Trimming cost V 3 bases and J 3 bases, with 18 bases left between them. The CDR3 contains 17 residues. Germline V gene sequence: CDR1 SGHNT, CDR2 YYREEE (reference sequence).

This clonotype was seen repeatedly, ten times or more. The J gene is TRBJ1-1, the V gene TRBV10-3, with D hard to call. Germline CDR1 reads ENHRY; CDR2 reads SYGVKD. Trimming cost V 8 bases and J 0 bases, with 10 bases left between them. There are 13 residues in the CDR3. CDR3 DNA: TGTGCCATCCTGGGCAACATGAACACTGAAGCTTTCTTT. Encoded protein: CAILGNMNTEAFF.

Only a few counts were recorded for this clonotype. This chain connects TRBV4-1 to TRBJ1-1; D unclear. The CDR3 is 15 residues long. V was shortened by 1 base and J by 0 bases, with 9 bases between the two germline ends. The germline gives CDR1 MGHRA, CDR2 YSYEKL. The CDR3 DNA sequence: TGCGCCAGCAGCCAAGGGGCCTTAGTGAACACTGAAGCTTTCTTT. It yields the protein CASSQGALVNTEAFF.

As for this clonotype: This may stem from a read error, because a much larger clone lies one nucleotide away. This sequence joins TRBV2 and TRBJ2-2; the match to TRBD2 covers 8 bases. The CDR3 length is 15 residues. The J segment lost 3 bases and the V segment lost 8 bases, leaving 8 bases of the junction unmatched. CDR1 is SNHLY and CDR2 is FYNNEI in the germline V gene. The CDR3 reads CASQLAAMDTGELFF. In DNA, the CDR3 is TGTGCCAGCCAACTAGCGGCCATGGACACCGGGGAGCTGTTTTTT.

The chain employs TRBV20-1 and TRBJ2-2; 7 bases are shared with TRBD1. The ends lost 5 bases at V and 2 bases at J; junction bases unmatched: 5. From germline, CDR1 is DFQATT and CDR2 SNEGSKA (reference sequence). The CDR3 consists of 14 residues. The CDR3: CSAPGQDNTGELFF. CDR3 nucleotide sequence: TGCAGTGCTCCCGGACAGGACAACACCGGGGAGCTGTTTTTT.

This CDR3 is CASSWRGQANTEAFF. CDR3 nucleotides: TGCGCCAGCAGCTGGCGGGGGCAAGCGAACACTGAAGCTTTCTTT. The genes are TRBV5-1 and TRBJ1-1, with D tentatively TRBD1 (6 bases). The germline V gene encodes CDR1 SGHRS and CDR2 YFSETQ. V gave up 3 bases and J gave up 1 base, with 13 bases separating them. This CDR3 spans 15 amino acids.

The rearrangement uses TRBV15 and TRBJ2-5, with D perhaps matching TRBD1 (6 bases). V was cut by 3 bases and J by 5 bases, with 13 bases left in between. CDR3 length: 14 residues. Looked up from germline, CDR1 is LNHNV and CDR2 is YYDKDF (reference sequence). CDR3: CATSSPLRGETQYF. The CDR3 bases are TGTGCCACCAGCAGCCCCCTGAGGGGGGAGACCCAGTACTTC.

This clonotype turned up a few times. The chain's CDR3 is CASSFYAGADGDEQYF. CDR3 bases: TGTGCCAGCAGCTTTTACGCGGGAGCCGACGGGGACGAGCAGTACTTC. This sequence joins TRBV7-6 and TRBJ2-7; 7 nucleotides match TRBD2. V trimming: 3 bases; J trimming: 5 bases; junction bases outside the gene matches: 13. Germline assignment: CDR1 SGHVS and CDR2 FNYEAQ. The CDR3 runs 16 residues.